This passage covers 10 T cell receptor beta chains from one sample sequenced in a study of OX40 agonist ivuxolimab in advanced cancers. The assay was immunoSEQ multiplex PCR, and TCRdb's table has in-frame clones only and misses some. Among about 78,000 clones, 92% were seen once, and the ten largest hold 2.5% to 3.5%. Sequencing used CD4+ or CD8+ T cells sorted from blood, obtained in a trial of the OX40 agonist ivuxolimab. The receptors stem from an adult with an advanced solid tumor such as melanoma, head and neck, liver or kidney cancer.

The rearrangement uses TRBV19 and TRBJ1-1; 9 bases align to TRBD1. Per the germline V gene, CDR1 is LNHDA and CDR2 is SQIVND (reference sequence). V gave up 5 bases and J gave up 4 bases; unmatched junction bases: 8. The length of the CDR3 is 15 residues. The CDR3 is CASSALQGARTEAFF. The DNA of the CDR3 is TGTGCCAGTAGTGCCTTACAGGGGGCGCGCACTGAAGCTTTCTTT.

The V and J genes are TRBV19 and TRBJ2-1; no firm D call. This CDR3 is built from 14 residues. Germline CDR1 reads LNHDA; CDR2 reads SQIVND (reference sequence). The V and J ends lost 5 bases and 0 bases respectively, with 8 bases between them. The CDR3 DNA follows: TGTGCCAGTAGTCTCCTGAGCTCCTACAATGAGCAGTTCTTC. Amino acid sequence: CASSLLSSYNEQFF.

V gene TRBV15 combines with J gene TRBJ1-2, with D unresolved. The germline V gene has CDR1 LNHNV and CDR2 YYDKDF (reference sequence). With 0 bases removed from V and 8 bases from J, the gap between germline ends came to 10 bases. The CDR3 runs 13 residues. The DNA of the CDR3 is TGTGCCACCAGCAGAGACGAGGAGGAGGGCTACACCTTC. It translates to CATSRDEEEGYTF.

This sequence joins TRBV25-1 and TRBJ2-1, with TRBD2 matching over 8 bases. The CDR3 has 16 amino acids. The germline CDR1 and CDR2 sequences are MGHDK and SYGVNS. V lost 0 bases to trimming and J lost 7 bases; unmatched junction nucleotides: 8. The CDR3 sequence: CASSEYGLKRGNEQFF. As DNA, the CDR3 is TGTGCCAGCAGTGAATATGGGCTGAAGCGGGGGAATGAGCAGTTCTTC.

This rearrangement joins TRBV7-2 to TRBJ2-2; perhaps TRBD1 as D (6 bases). V was cut by 1 base and J by 1 base, with 13 bases left in between. Looked up from germline, CDR1 is SGHTA and CDR2 is FQGNSA. The CDR3 sequence is 17 residues long. CDR3 in DNA: TGTGCCAGCAGCTTAGGGGCCGGGACACAGAACACCGGGGAGCTGTTTTTT. The encoded protein is CASSLGAGTQNTGELFF.

The chain has TRBV30 and TRBJ1-1; D is unclear. V lost 1 base, J lost 6 bases, and 12 bases lay in between. The germline V gene has CDR1 GTSNPN and CDR2 SVGIG (reference sequence). The CDR3 loop spans 13 amino acids. The CDR3 loop reads CAWSGGLGSEAFF. CDR3 DNA: TGTGCCTGGAGTGGGGGTTTAGGGTCTGAAGCTTTCTTT.

V gene TRBV7-2 combines with J gene TRBJ2-2; TRBD1 might be the D (6 bases). Germline V gives CDR1 SGHTA, CDR2 FQGNSA. The germline V and J ends were trimmed by 5 bases and 2 bases, with 15 bases remaining between them. The CDR3 has 16 amino acids. The CDR3 protein is CASSGYRTENTGELFF. CDR3 bases: TGTGCCAGCAGCGGTTATAGGACAGAAAACACCGGGGAGCTGTTTTTT.

The chain combines TRBV15 with TRBJ2-7, with D unresolved. Trimming removed 0 bases from V and 4 bases from J, with 4 bases in between. The CDR3 is 12 amino acids. The germline V gene has CDR1 LNHNV and CDR2 YYDKDF (reference sequence). The CDR3 DNA reads TGTGCCACCAGCAGAGACGGATACGAGCAGTACTTC. Its translation is CATSRDGYEQYF. Combining the CDR3 with reference TRBV15 and TRBJ2-7 gives the whole variable domain DAMVIQNPRYQVTQFGKPVTLSCSQTLNHNVMYWYQQKSSQAPKLLFHYYDKDFNNEADTPDNFQSRRPNTSFCFLDIRSPGLGDTAMYLCATSRDGYEQYFGPGTRLTVT.

The rearrangement links TRBV7-2 to TRBJ2-1; TRBD2 matches at 10 bases. This CDR3 spans 14 amino acids. Per germline, CDR1 SGHTA and CDR2 FQGNSA. Losses at the gene ends were 6 bases for V and 9 bases for J; bases not matched to a gene: 8. Written as DNA, the CDR3 is TGTGCCAGCAGACCTAGCGGGAGCTTCAGTGAGCAGTTCTTC. Translating it yields CASRPSGSFSEQFF.

The genes are TRBV6-1 and TRBJ2-1; unclear D gene. Per the germline V gene, CDR1 is MNHNS and CDR2 is SASEGT. This CDR3 has 15 residues. Deletions cut 2 bases from V and 0 bases from J, with 8 bases between. CDR3 in amino acids: CASSEQISSYNEQFF. CDR3 nucleotides: TGTGCCAGCAGTGAACAAATTAGCTCCTACAATGAGCAGTTCTTC.